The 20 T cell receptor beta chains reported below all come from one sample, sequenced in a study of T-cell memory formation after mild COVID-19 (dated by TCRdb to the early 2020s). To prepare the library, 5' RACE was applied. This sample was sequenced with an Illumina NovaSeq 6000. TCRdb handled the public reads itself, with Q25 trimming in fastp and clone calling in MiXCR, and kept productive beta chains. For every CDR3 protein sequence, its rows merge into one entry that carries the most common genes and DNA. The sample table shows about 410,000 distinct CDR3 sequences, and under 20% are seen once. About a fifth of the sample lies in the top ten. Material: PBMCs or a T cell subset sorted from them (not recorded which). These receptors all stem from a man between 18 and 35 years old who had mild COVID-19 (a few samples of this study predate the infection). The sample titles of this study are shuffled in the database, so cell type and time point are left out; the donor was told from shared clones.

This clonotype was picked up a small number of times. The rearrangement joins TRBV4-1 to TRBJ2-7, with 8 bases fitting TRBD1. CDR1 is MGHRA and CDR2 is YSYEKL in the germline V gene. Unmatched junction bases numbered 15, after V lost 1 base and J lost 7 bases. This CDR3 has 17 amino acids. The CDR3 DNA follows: TGCGCCAGCAGCCAAGTTTTCCCCGGACAGGGAGTACGGGAGCAGTACTTC. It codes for CASSQVFPGQGVREQYF.

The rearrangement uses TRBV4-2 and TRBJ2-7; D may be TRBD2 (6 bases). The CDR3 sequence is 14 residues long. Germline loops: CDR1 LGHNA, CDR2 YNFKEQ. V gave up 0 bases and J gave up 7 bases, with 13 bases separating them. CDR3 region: CASSQDPPAGEQYF. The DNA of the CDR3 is TGTGCCAGCAGCCAAGACCCTCCGGCGGGGGAGCAGTACTTC.

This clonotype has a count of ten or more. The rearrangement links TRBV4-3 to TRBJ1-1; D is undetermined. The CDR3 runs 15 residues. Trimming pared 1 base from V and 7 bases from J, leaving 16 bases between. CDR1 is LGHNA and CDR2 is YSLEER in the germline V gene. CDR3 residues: CASSQGSGFSSEAFF. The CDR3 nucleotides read TGCGCCAGCAGCCAAGGATCGGGGTTCAGTAGTGAAGCTTTCTTT.

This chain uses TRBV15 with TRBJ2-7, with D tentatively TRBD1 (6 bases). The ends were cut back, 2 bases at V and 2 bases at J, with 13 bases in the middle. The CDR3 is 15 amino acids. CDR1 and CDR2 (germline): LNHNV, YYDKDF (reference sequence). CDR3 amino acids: CATSRSQGAAYEQYF. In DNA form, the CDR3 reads TGTGCCACCAGCAGATCACAGGGTGCGGCCTACGAGCAGTACTTC.

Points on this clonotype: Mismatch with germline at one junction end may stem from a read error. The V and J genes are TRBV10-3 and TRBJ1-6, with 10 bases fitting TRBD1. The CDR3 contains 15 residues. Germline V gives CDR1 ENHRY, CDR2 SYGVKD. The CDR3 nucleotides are TGTGCCATCAGTGAGAGAGGACAGGGGGGCTCACCCATCCACTTT. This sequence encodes CAISERGQGGSPIHF.

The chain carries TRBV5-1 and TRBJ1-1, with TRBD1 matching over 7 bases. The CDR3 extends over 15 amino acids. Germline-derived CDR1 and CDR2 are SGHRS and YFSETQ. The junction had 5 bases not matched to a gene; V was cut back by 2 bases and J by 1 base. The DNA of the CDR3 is TGCGCCAGCAGCTTCGGGACAGTCGGGAACACTGAAGCTTTCTTT. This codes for CASSFGTVGNTEAFF.

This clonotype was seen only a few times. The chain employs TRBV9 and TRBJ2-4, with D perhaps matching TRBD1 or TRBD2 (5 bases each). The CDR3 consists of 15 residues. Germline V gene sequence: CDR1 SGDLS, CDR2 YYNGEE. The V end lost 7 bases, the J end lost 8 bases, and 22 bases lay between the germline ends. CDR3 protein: CASAKGQGVGDIQYF. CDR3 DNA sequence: TGTGCCAGCGCGAAGGGGCAGGGAGTAGGGGACATTCAGTACTTC.

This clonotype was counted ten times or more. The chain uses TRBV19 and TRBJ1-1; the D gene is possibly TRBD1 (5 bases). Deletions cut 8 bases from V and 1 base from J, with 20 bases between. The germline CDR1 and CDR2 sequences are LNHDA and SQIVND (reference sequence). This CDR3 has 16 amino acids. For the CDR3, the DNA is TGTGCCAGTCTAAACTTTGCAGGGTTGGGGAACACTGAAGCTTTCTTT. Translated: CASLNFAGLGNTEAFF.

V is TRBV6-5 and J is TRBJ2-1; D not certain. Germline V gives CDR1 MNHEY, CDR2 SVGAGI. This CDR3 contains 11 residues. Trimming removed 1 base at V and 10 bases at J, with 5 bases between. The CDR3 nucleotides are TGTGCCAGCAGTTACTTCGGCGAGCAGTTCTTC. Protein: CASSYFGEQFF.

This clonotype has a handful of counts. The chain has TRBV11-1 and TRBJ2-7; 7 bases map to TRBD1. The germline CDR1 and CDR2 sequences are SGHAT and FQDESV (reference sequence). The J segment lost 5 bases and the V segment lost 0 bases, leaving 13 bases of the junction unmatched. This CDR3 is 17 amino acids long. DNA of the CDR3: TGTGCCAGCAGCTTAGCCCCTACAGGGGCCGGCGTGAACGAGCAGTACTTC. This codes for CASSLAPTGAGVNEQYF.

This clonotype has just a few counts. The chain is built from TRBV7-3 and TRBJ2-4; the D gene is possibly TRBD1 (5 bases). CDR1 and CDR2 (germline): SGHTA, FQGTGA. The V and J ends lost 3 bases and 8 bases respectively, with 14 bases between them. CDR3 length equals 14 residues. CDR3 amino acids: CASSFEGAGYIQYF. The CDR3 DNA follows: TGTGCCAGCAGCTTTGAAGGGGCTGGTTACATTCAGTACTTC.

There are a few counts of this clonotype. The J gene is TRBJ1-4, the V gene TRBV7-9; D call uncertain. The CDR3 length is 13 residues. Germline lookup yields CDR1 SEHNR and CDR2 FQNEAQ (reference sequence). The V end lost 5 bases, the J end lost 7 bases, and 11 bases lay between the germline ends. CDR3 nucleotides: TGTGCCAGCAGCCCCGGAGCATCTGAAAAACTGTTTTTT. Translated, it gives CASSPGASEKLFF.

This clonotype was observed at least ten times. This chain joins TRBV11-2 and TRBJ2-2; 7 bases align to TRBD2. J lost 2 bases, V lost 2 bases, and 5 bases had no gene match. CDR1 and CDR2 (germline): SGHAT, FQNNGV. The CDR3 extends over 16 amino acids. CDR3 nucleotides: TGTGCCAGCAGCTTATTAGCGGGCCCAAACACCGGGGAGCTGTTTTTT. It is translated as CASSLLAGPNTGELFF.

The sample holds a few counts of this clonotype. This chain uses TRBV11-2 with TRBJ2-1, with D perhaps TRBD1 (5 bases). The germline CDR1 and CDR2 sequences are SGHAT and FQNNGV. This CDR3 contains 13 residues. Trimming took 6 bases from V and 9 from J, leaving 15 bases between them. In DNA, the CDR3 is TGTGCCAGCAGTTACATCAGGGAAGCTGAGCAGTTCTTC. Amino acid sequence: CASSYIREAEQFF.

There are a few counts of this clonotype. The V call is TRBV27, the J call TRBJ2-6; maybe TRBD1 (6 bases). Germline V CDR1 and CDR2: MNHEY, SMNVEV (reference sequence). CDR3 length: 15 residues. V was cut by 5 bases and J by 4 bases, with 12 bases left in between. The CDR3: CASSPRGLGANVLTF. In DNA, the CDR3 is TGTGCCAGCAGTCCCAGGGGTCTGGGGGCCAACGTCCTGACTTTC.

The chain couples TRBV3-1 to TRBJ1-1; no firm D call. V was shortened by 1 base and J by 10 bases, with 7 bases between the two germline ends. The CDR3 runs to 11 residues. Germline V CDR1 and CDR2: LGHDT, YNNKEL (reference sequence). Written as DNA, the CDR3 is TGTGCCAGCAGCCAAGCCCGTCGAGCTTTCTTT. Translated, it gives CASSQARRAFF.

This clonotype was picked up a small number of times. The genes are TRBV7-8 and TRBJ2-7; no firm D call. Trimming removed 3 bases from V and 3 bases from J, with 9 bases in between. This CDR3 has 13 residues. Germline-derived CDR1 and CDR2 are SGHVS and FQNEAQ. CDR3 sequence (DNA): TGTGCCAGCAGCTTTCTTGGGGTCTACGAGCAGTACGTC. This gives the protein CASSFLGVYEQYV.

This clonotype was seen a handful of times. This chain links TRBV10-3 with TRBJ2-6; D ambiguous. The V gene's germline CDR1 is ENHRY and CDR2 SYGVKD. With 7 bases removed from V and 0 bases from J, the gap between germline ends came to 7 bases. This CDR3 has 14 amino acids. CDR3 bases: TGTGCCATCACGATGAGCTCTGGGGCCAACGTCCTGACTTTC. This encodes CAITMSSGANVLTF.

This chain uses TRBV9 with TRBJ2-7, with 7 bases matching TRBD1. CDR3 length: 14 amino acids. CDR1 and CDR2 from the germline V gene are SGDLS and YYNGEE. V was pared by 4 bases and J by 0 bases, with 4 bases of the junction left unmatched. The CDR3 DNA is TGTGCCAGCAGCCCGGGGACAGCCTCCTACGAGCAGTACGTC. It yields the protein CASSPGTASYEQYV.

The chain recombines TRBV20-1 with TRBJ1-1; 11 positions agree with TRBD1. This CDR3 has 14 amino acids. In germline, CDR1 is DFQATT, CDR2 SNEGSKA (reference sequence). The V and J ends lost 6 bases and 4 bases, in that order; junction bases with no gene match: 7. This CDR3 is CSAFSGTGGTEAFF. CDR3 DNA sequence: TGCAGTGCCTTCTCCGGGACAGGGGGCACTGAAGCTTTCTTT.